This paragraph covers one TCR beta chain sequence. The CDR3 is 13 amino acids. V was trimmed by 2 bases and J by 5 bases, leaving 9 bases between them. Germline CDR1 and CDR2: MNHNS and SASEGT. Authors' methods: How many nucleated cells were present was estimated from reference gene primer amplification. Here immunoSEQ multiplex PCR was the method, and the copy in TCRdb shows in-frame clones only, minus some. That table supplies the V and J calls and clone size; D and trimming were determined from the DNA. The top ten clones hold 4.5% to 5% of a sample with nearly 110,000 clones, roughly 90% of them seen once. This sample stems from a study of blood T cell repertoires in COVID-19. Overall study: Both acute and convalescent COVID-19 samples were obtained from the United States, Italy and Spain. Sample material is recorded as cDNA or gDNA derived from T cells, B-cell-depleted T cells, or PBMCs.

The rearrangement links TRBV6-1 to TRBJ1-2; D is possibly TRBD1 (6 bases). The source material was peripheral blood. The TCR sequence derives from a man aged 40-50 years with active or convalescent COVID-19. CDR3 coding DNA: TGTGCCAGCAGTGAACTACAGGGTTATGGCTACACCTTC. This encodes CASSELQGYGYTF.